Presented here are 16 T cell receptor beta chains from one specimen sequenced in a study of low-dose radiotherapy and immunotherapy resistance in tumors. First-strand cDNA relied on TRAV- and TRBV-specific primers spanning alpha and beta chains. The authors ran roughly 20 PCR cycles to amplify TCRs with a constant-region primer and V-primer adapter. MiXCR was run by TCRdb on the reads, yielding one entry per CDR3 protein. The data hold around 60,000 distinct CDR3 sequences, with around 23% observed a single time. Time point specified: after trial treatment. Regarding treatment: LDRT plus nivolumab, ipilimumab, low-dose cyclophosphamide and aspirin (RACIN trial). The sample consisted of PBMCs, taken after low-dose radiotherapy plus immunotherapy. These receptors were collected from a male donor with prostate cancer.

This clonotype was found many times. The V gene is TRBV2, the J gene TRBJ2-5; no clear D gene. V was pared by 7 bases and J by 0 bases, with 12 bases between. CDR3 length: 14 amino acids. The V gene's germline CDR1 is SNHLY and CDR2 FYNNEI. The CDR3 nucleotides are TGTGCCAGCACTGTCGGGCAGCACCAAGAGACCCAGTACTTC. Translation: CASTVGQHQETQYF.

This clonotype was seen at least ten times. J is TRBJ2-5 and V is TRBV5-1; D might be TRBD1 (5 bases). This CDR3 region has 14 residues. V shed 1 base and J shed 5 bases, with 12 bases lying between them. Germline V CDR1 and CDR2: SGHRS, YFSETQ. This CDR3 is CASSLSSGWETQYF. The CDR3 bases are TGCGCCAGCAGCTTGTCGTCAGGGTGGGAGACCCAGTACTTC.

This clonotype was seen many times. The chain joins TRBV2 to TRBJ2-5, with D tentatively TRBD1 (5 bases). Deletions cut 0 bases from V and 3 bases from J, with 8 bases between. The CDR3 is made up of 14 amino acids. Germline-derived CDR1 and CDR2 are SNHLY and FYNNEI. For the CDR3, the DNA is TGTGCCAGCAGTGAAGCCAGGACAAAAGAGACCCAGTACTTC. Translation: CASSEARTKETQYF.

This clonotype was seen at least ten times. V gene TRBV11-2 combines with J gene TRBJ1-3; 7 positions agree with TRBD1. This CDR3 has 15 residues. V lost 5 bases and J lost 2; bases outside the gene matches: 6. Germline lookup yields CDR1 SGHAT and CDR2 FQNNGV. The CDR3 sequence is CASSNRQGTGNTIYF. Here the CDR3 DNA reads TGTGCCAGCAGCAACCGACAGGGAACTGGAAACACCATATATTTT.

This clonotype was recorded many times. The V and J genes are TRBV2 and TRBJ1-5; 8 bases align to TRBD1. Germline assignment: CDR1 SNHLY and CDR2 FYNNEI. Unmatched junction bases numbered 1, after V lost 6 bases and J lost 6 bases. There are 12 residues in the CDR3. The CDR3 is CASRDRAQPQHF. CDR3 sequence (DNA): TGTGCCAGCAGGGACAGGGCTCAGCCCCAGCATTTT. Full variable domain (missing parts from reference TRBV2 and TRBJ1-5): EPEVTQTPSHQVTQMGQEVILRCVPISNHLYFYWYRQILGQKVEFLVSFYNNEISEKSEIFDDQFSVERPDGSNFTLKIRSTKLEDSAMYFCASRDRAQPQHFGDGTRLSIL.

This clonotype was seen repeatedly, ten times or more. The chain has TRBV5-1 and TRBJ2-1; the match to TRBD1 covers 10 bases. V shed 0 bases and J 7 bases; nucleotides not matched to a gene: 7. The CDR3 has 16 amino acids. The germline V gene encodes CDR1 SGHRS and CDR2 YFSETQ. Here the CDR3 DNA reads TGCGCCAGCAGCTTGGCCGACGGGACAGGGGCAAATGAGCAGTTCTTC. Amino acids: CASSLADGTGANEQFF.

A few counts support this clonotype. The chain joins TRBV25-1 to TRBJ2-1, with 14 bases matching TRBD2. The CDR3 has 16 amino acids. Trimming took 0 bases from V and 10 from J; bases not matched to a gene: 5. The V gene's germline CDR1 is MGHDK and CDR2 SYGVNS. This CDR3 reads CASSEYGLAGGREQFF. The CDR3 DNA reads as TGTGCCAGCAGTGAATATGGACTAGCGGGAGGTCGGGAGCAGTTCTTC.

The sample holds many counts of this clonotype. This chain uses TRBV4-2 with TRBJ2-1; 12 bases are shared with TRBD2. Germline CDR1 LGHNA, CDR2 YNFKEQ. After removal of 4 bases from V and 8 bases from J, the junction contained 6 bases not matched to a gene. This CDR3 is 15 amino acids long. The CDR3 nucleotides read TGTGCCAGCAGCCCCCGGACTAGCGGGGATTATGAGCAGTTCTTC. It codes for CASSPRTSGDYEQFF.

This clonotype was counted at least ten times. The chain couples TRBV30 to TRBJ1-6; TRBD1 aligns across 10 bases. Germline CDR1 reads GTSNPN; CDR2 reads SVGIG (reference sequence). Trimming took 3 bases from V and 7 from J; bases not matched to a gene: 6. The CDR3 consists of 15 residues. The CDR3 bases are TGTGCCTGGAGCCCCAGGACAGGGGGAAATTCACCCCTCCACTTT. Translation: CAWSPRTGGNSPLHF.

At least ten counts were recorded for this clonotype. The V call is TRBV29-1, the J call TRBJ2-7; the match to TRBD1 covers 9 bases. In germline, CDR1 is SQVTM, CDR2 ANQGSEA. Trimming took 7 bases from V and 1 from J; bases not matched to a gene: 5. CDR3 length: 13 residues. In DNA, the CDR3 is TGCAGCGCAAGGACAGGGGAATCCTACGAGCAGTACTTC. It translates to CSARTGESYEQYF.

The chain uses TRBV12-3 or TRBV12-4 and TRBJ2-2; D unclear. V dropped 7 bases and J dropped 0 bases, with 21 bases sitting between them. The CDR3 is 18 amino acids. DNA for the CDR3: TGTGCCAGCATCAATAATATCTGGGGTTTGACGAACACCGGGGAGCTGTTTTTT. This translates into CASINNIWGLTNTGELFF.

Worth noting for this clonotype: This likely stems from a read error, as it lies one base from a far larger clone. The chain's CDR3 is CASSCGLGITEAFF. CDR3 bases: TGTGCCAGCAGTTGTGGTCTGGGGATCACTGAAGCTTTCTTT. The chain uses TRBV6-1 and TRBJ1-1; D remains ambiguous. This CDR3 is built from 14 residues. In germline, CDR1 is MNHNS, CDR2 SASEGT. Trimming left V 5 bases short and J 4 bases short, with 14 bases between.

This clonotype was seen repeatedly, ten times or more. The chain recombines TRBV14 with TRBJ2-7; possible D gene TRBD1, 6 bases. Trimming left V 4 bases short and J 7 bases short, with 11 bases between. The CDR3 totals 12 residues. CDR1 and CDR2 (germline): SGHDN, FVKESK. CDR3 residues: CASSLDRWEQYF. DNA for the CDR3: TGTGCCAGCAGCCTTGACAGGTGGGAGCAGTACTTC.

This clonotype was observed many times. The chain is built from TRBV6-8 and TRBJ2-1; 8 bases match TRBD1. Trimming cost V 5 bases and J 6 bases; bases outside gene matches: 12. Germline CDR1 MNHGY, CDR2 SAAAGT. The CDR3 runs to 16 residues. CDR3 sequence reads: CASSKGPGQAINEQFF. Here the CDR3 DNA reads TGTGCCAGCAGTAAAGGGCCGGGACAGGCGATCAATGAGCAGTTCTTC.

The chain has TRBV4-1 and TRBJ2-7; 12 bases map to TRBD1. V dropped 0 bases and J dropped 4; count of bases not matched to a gene: 4. The V gene's germline CDR1 is MGHRA and CDR2 YSYEKL. The CDR3 contains 16 residues. CDR3 nucleotide sequence: TGCGCCAGCAGCCAAGAAGGGACAGGGGGCCAGTACGAGCAGTACTTC. It encodes CASSQEGTGGQYEQYF.

This clonotype came up many times. V usage is TRBV28 and J usage is TRBJ1-2; 8 bases map to TRBD1. The length of the CDR3 is 14 residues. V lost 3 bases, J lost 7 bases, and 7 bases stayed unmatched. The germline CDR1 and CDR2 sequences are MDHEN and SYDVKM. CDR3 sequence reads: CASSLGDRSVGYTF. CDR3 nucleotides: TGTGCCAGCAGTTTGGGGGACAGGTCTGTTGGCTACACCTTC.